A single sample is the source of the 28 T cell receptor beta chains below, sequenced in a study of blood T cell repertoires in COVID-19. Libraries were prepared by immunoSEQ multiplex PCR; TCRdb keeps only in-frame clonotypes and omits some of them. Counted here are 95,000 to 150,000 clones, 80% to 95% occurring once; the ten biggest clones make up around 2.1%. The sequenced sample consisted of peripheral blood. All receptors derive from a man aged 50-60 years with COVID-19, enrolled during active disease.

Note on this clone: Different DNA sequences within this sample yield the same CDR3. The genes are TRBV18 and TRBJ2-5; no clear D gene. The CDR3 has 13 amino acids. Germline CDR1 reads KGHSH; CDR2 reads LQKENI. The V gene lost 3 bases and the J gene lost 2 bases, with 7 bases spanning the gap. CDR3 protein: CASSPSGQETQYF. Here the CDR3 DNA reads TGTGCCAGCTCACCCTCAGGTCAAGAGACCCAGTACTTC.

The chain recombines TRBV7-2 with TRBJ2-1; 7 bases align to TRBD2. The CDR3 covers 15 residues. Germline V gene lookup returns CDR1 SGHTA and CDR2 FQGNSA. The trim removed 0 bases at V and 2 bases at J, leaving 1 base unmatched. Here the CDR3 reads CASSLAGGTYNEQFF. In DNA, the CDR3 is TGTGCCAGCAGCTTAGCGGGAGGGACCTACAATGAGCAGTTCTTC.

V and J are TRBV6-6 and TRBJ2-7; 7 bases are shared with TRBD1. The CDR3 runs to 13 residues. CDR1 and CDR2 from the germline V gene are MNHNY and SVGAGI (reference sequence). V shed 10 bases and J 3 bases; nucleotides not matched to a gene: 9. The CDR3 DNA reads TGTGCCACCGGACCGGGACAGAGCTACGAGCAGTACTTC. Translation gives CATGPGQSYEQYF.

A word on this clone: The same CDR3 arises from other DNA sequences in this sample as well. This chain links TRBV5-5 with TRBJ2-7; 13 bases align to TRBD2. V lost 4 bases and J lost 3; bases outside the gene matches: 4. The CDR3 totals 15 residues. Germline lookup yields CDR1 SGHKS and CDR2 YYEKEE (reference sequence). CDR3 nucleotide sequence: TGTGCCAGCAGCCCGGGACTAGCGGGACTCTACGAGCAGTACGTC. It encodes CASSPGLAGLYEQYV.

This chain connects TRBV6-6 to TRBJ2-1; TRBD1 aligns across 9 bases. Trimming removed 4 bases from V and 2 bases from J; junction bases left unmatched: 3. The V gene's germline CDR1 is MNHNY and CDR2 SVGAGI (reference sequence). The CDR3 has 15 residues. DNA for the CDR3: TGTGCCAGCAGTTGGAGGACAGGGGCCTACAATGAGCAGTTCTTC. Protein product: CASSWRTGAYNEQFF.

The V and J genes are TRBV11-3 and TRBJ2-7, with 8 bases that match TRBD2. The CDR3 extends over 14 amino acids. Looked up from germline, CDR1 is SGHNT and CDR2 is YENEEA. V shed 3 bases, J shed 4 bases, and the junction held 5 bases outside the gene matches. The chain's CDR3 is CASSLASGCYEQYV. CDR3 nucleotides: TGTGCCAGCAGCTTGGCTAGCGGGTGTTACGAGCAGTACGTC.

This chain joins TRBV7-9 and TRBJ1-6, with D hard to call. The V end lost 5 bases, the J end lost 7 bases, and 15 bases lay between the germline ends. This CDR3 contains 15 residues. The germline V gene encodes CDR1 SEHNR and CDR2 FQNEAQ (reference sequence). CDR3 sequence: CASSLEVAGNSPLHF. The CDR3 nucleotides read TGTGCCAGCAGCCTGGAGGTAGCTGGGAATTCACCCCTCCACTTT.

The V and J genes are TRBV28 and TRBJ1-6; 10 nucleotides match TRBD1. In germline, CDR1 is MDHEN, CDR2 SYDVKM. Trimming cost V 6 bases and J 7 bases; bases outside gene matches: 6. This CDR3 region has 15 residues. The DNA for the CDR3 is TGTGCCAGCAGGGGACAGGGGCCGGGAAATTCACCCCTCCACTTT. This gives the protein CASRGQGPGNSPLHF.

The CDR3 region is CASSSSTGTGELFF. The CDR3 DNA is TGCGCCAGCAGCTCATCGACAGGTACCGGGGAGCTGTTTTTT. This chain uses TRBV5-1 with TRBJ2-2, with D perhaps TRBD1 (6 bases). The CDR3 extends over 14 amino acids. Trimming removed 3 bases at V and 5 bases at J, with 11 bases between. The germline V gene encodes CDR1 SGHRS and CDR2 YFSETQ.

This CDR3 is CASRPSSTLHEQFF. Here the CDR3 DNA reads TGCGCCAGCAGACCGAGCTCGACTCTGCATGAGCAGTTCTTC. The chain carries TRBV5-1 and TRBJ2-1, with D unclear. The V end lost 5 bases, the J end lost 8 bases, and 17 bases lay between the germline ends. From germline, CDR1 is SGHRS and CDR2 YFSETQ. The CDR3 is made up of 14 amino acids. Using reference TRBV5-1 and TRBJ2-1 for the parts outside the CDR3, the full variable domain is KAGVTQTPRYLIKTRGQQVTLSCSPISGHRSVSWYQQTPGQGLQFLFEYFSETQRNKGNFPGRFSGRQFSNSRSEMNVSTLELGDSALYLCASRPSSTLHEQFFGPGTRLTVL.

The chain uses TRBV6-2 or TRBV6-3 and TRBJ2-6; 7 bases line up with TRBD1. This CDR3 has 19 amino acids. The V gene end was trimmed by 2 bases and the J gene end by 2 bases; junction bases not matched to a gene: 12. CDR1 is MNHEY, CDR2 SVGEGT, per germline. The CDR3 DNA sequence: TGTGCCAGCAGTTACCCTTGGACAGGAATTCGCGCTGGGGCCAACGTCCTGACTTTC. As protein: CASSYPWTGIRAGANVLTF.

DNA of the CDR3: TGTGCCAGCAGCACGGGGACAGGGTTCGTAGTTGGGGAGCTGTTTTTT. As protein: CASSTGTGFVVGELFF. The V call is TRBV9, the J call TRBJ2-2, with TRBD1 identical over 9 bases. Per germline, CDR1 SGDLS and CDR2 YYNGEE. The length of the CDR3 is 16 residues. V shed 4 bases, J shed 8 bases, and the junction held 12 bases outside the gene matches.

The V gene is TRBV7-9, the J gene TRBJ2-5; possibly TRBD1 for D (5 bases). The germline CDR1 and CDR2 sequences are SEHNR and FQNEAQ (reference sequence). Trimming took off 2 bases at V and 2 bases at J, with 6 bases between the two ends. The CDR3 has 13 residues. CDR3 sequence (DNA): TGTGCCAGCAGCTTATCAGGGCAAGAGACCCAGTACTTC. This codes for CASSLSGQETQYF.

This clone has only one observation. The rearrangement links TRBV10-1 to TRBJ1-1; 12 positions agree with TRBD1. V lost 8 bases, J lost 2 bases, and 6 bases stayed unmatched. The germline gives CDR1 WNHNN, CDR2 SYGVQD (reference sequence). The CDR3 consists of 15 residues. The CDR3 region has the DNA TGCGCCAGCGCTCGGGACAGGGGGCTAAACACTGAAGCTTTCTTT. It translates to CASARDRGLNTEAFF.

This clone was seen more than once but under ten times. The chain couples TRBV19 to TRBJ2-5; 9 bases agree with TRBD2. Germline CDR1 and CDR2: LNHDA and SQIVND (reference sequence). After removal of 5 bases from V and 4 bases from J, the junction contained 8 bases not matched to a gene. The CDR3 is made up of 15 amino acids. CDR3 in amino acids: CASSPTGTSLETQYF. CDR3 DNA: TGTGCCAGTAGTCCAACCGGGACTAGCCTAGAGACCCAGTACTTC.

The gene calls are TRBV24-1 and TRBJ2-2, with TRBD2 identical over 8 bases. The V segment lost 3 bases and the J segment 0 bases; nucleotides outside the gene matches: 2. This CDR3 has 16 residues. Per germline, CDR1 KGHDR and CDR2 SFDVKD. CDR3 in amino acids: CATSDRLAPNTGELFF. CDR3 bases: TGTGCCACCAGTGATCGACTAGCGCCGAACACCGGGGAGCTGTTTTTT.

This clone has a single count. The CDR3 is CASGRTGYEKLFF. The CDR3 region has the DNA TGTGCCAGCGGTAGGACAGGGTATGAAAAACTGTTTTTT. The rearrangement links TRBV6-5 to TRBJ1-4; 8 bases map to TRBD1. Unmatched junction bases numbered 5, after V lost 8 bases and J lost 6 bases. The CDR3 length is 13 residues. Germline CDR1 and CDR2: MNHEY and SVGAGI.

This clone was seen a few times. The V gene is TRBV10-3, the J gene TRBJ1-4; TRBD1 matches 7 bases. Germline V gene lookup returns CDR1 ENHRY and CDR2 SYGVKD. With V trimmed by 7 bases and J by 6 bases, 5 bases remained unmatched. CDR3 size: 13 residues. CDR3 nucleotides: TGTGCCATCACGGACAGGCCCGATGAAAAACTGTTTTTT. It yields the protein CAITDRPDEKLFF.

This clone is labeled as medium-sized. J is TRBJ1-1 and V is TRBV29-1; 7 nucleotides match TRBD1. With V trimmed by 4 bases and J by 1 base, 0 bases remained unmatched. Germline assignment: CDR1 SQVTM and CDR2 ANQGSEA. The CDR3 is 12 amino acids. The CDR3 reads CSVAGGNTEAFF. The CDR3 bases are TGCAGCGTTGCAGGGGGGAACACTGAAGCTTTCTTT.

The rearrangement joins TRBV10-1 to TRBJ2-1; tentative D call: TRBD2 (5 bases). Between the trimmed V and J ends, which lost 5 bases and 3 bases, there was a span of 14 bases. CDR1 WNHNN and CDR2 SYGVQD come from the germline V gene (reference sequence). There are 15 residues in the CDR3. This chain's CDR3 is CASSLARRGYNEQFF. The CDR3 nucleotides are TGCGCCAGCAGTCTAGCTCGGAGAGGCTACAATGAGCAGTTCTTC.

The chain carries TRBV11-2 and TRBJ2-1; a possible D gene is TRBD1 (6 bases). Germline lookup yields CDR1 SGHAT and CDR2 FQNNGV. The V end was cut by 5 bases, the J end by 8 bases, with 10 bases between. This CDR3 region has 12 residues. CDR3 loop: CASSREGDEQFF. Here the CDR3 DNA reads TGTGCCAGCAGCCGTGAGGGGGATGAGCAGTTCTTC.

The V and J genes are TRBV3-1 (or the pseudogene TRBV3-2) and TRBJ2-7; 12 bases are a match to TRBD2. The V segment lost 0 bases and the J segment 3 bases; nucleotides outside the gene matches: 9. CDR1 and CDR2 from the germline V gene are LGHDT and YNNKEL (reference sequence). The CDR3 loop spans 18 amino acids. For the CDR3, the DNA is TGTGCCAGCAGCCAAGATGGGCTAGCGGGAGGGCTGGTCTACGAGCAGTACTTC. Translating gives CASSQDGLAGGLVYEQYF.

The count of this clone is one. This chain joins TRBV30 and TRBJ2-1; D may be TRBD2 (6 bases). Germline V gene data show CDR1 as GTSNPN and CDR2 as SVGIG (reference sequence). The CDR3 consists of 13 residues. V lost 2 bases and J lost 4, with 9 bases in between. Here the CDR3 DNA reads TGTGCCTGGAGTCCCGGGAGATACAATGAGCAGTTCTTC. It yields the protein CAWSPGRYNEQFF.

CDR3 DNA sequence: TGTGCCACCGCGGTTGGGGCGGACACTGAAGCTTTCTTT. It encodes CATAVGADTEAFF. V usage is TRBV24-1 and J usage is TRBJ1-1; D is perhaps TRBD1 (5 bases). Germline CDR1 and CDR2: KGHDR and SFDVKD. Trimming took off 9 bases at V and 3 bases at J, with 13 bases between the two ends. The CDR3 covers 13 residues.

The chain couples TRBV11-2 to TRBJ2-1; 11 nucleotides agree with TRBD2. CDR3 length equals 17 residues. V trimming: 5 bases; J trimming: 8 bases; junction bases outside the gene matches: 14. Germline lookup yields CDR1 SGHAT and CDR2 FQNNGV. This CDR3 is CASSTLRLTSGTYEQFF. The CDR3, as DNA: TGTGCCAGCAGCACCCTCCGATTGACTAGCGGGACCTATGAGCAGTTCTTC.

This CDR3 reads CASSPSLNEQFF. The CDR3 DNA reads TGTGCCAGCAGCCCCTCACTCAATGAGCAGTTCTTC. The chain uses TRBV11-1 and TRBJ2-1; D gene uncertain. This CDR3 is built from 12 residues. V was trimmed by 5 bases and J by 6 bases, leaving 8 bases between them. The germline gives CDR1 SGHAT, CDR2 FQDESV (reference sequence).

This clone has more than one count but fewer than ten. The V gene is TRBV27, the J gene TRBJ2-7, with D unclear. The CDR3 loop spans 14 amino acids. Germline loops: CDR1 MNHEY, CDR2 SMNVEV (reference sequence). With 5 bases removed from V and 3 bases from J, the gap between germline ends came to 14 bases. The CDR3 DNA follows: TGTGCCAGCAGTCCTACCCGCAGGTACTACGAGCAGTACGTC. The encoded protein is CASSPTRRYYEQYV.

The chain uses TRBV12-3 or TRBV12-4 and TRBJ2-1; D call uncertain. The CDR3 is made up of 10 amino acids. V was cut by 2 bases and J by 10 bases, with 3 bases left in between. The DNA of the CDR3 is TGTGCCAGCAGTTTACGGGAGCAGTTCTTC. Protein product: CASSLREQFF.